Listed below are T cell receptor beta chains from one sample, sequenced in a study of graft-versus-host responses after intestinal transplantation. The table came from immunoSEQ multiplex PCR; TCRdb's copy has only in-frame clones and leaves some out. In the table there are around 18,000 clones, approximately 79% of which are singletons. The material was ileum tissue, obtained 17 days after transplant. These receptor sequences come from a human patient who received an intestinal transplant, so some T cells may come from the graft donor. The CDR3 runs from the conserved cysteine through the conserved F or W. The D gene is left open where the match is weak. Part of the rows lack a size; the others show once, few, many or a class for expanded clones.

j_call d_call clone_size v_call cdr3_nt cdr3_aa
TRBJ1-2 . . TRBV5-8 TGTGCCAGCAGCTTCATCCAGGGAATCTCCCACTACACCTTC CASSFIQGISHYTF
TRBJ1-1 . . TRBV28 TGTGCCAGCAGTCTGACGGGGAACACTGAAGCTTTCTTT CASSLTGNTEAFF
TRBJ1-4 . . TRBV7-9 TGTGCCAGCAGCTCCCGGACAAGAACTAATGAAAAACTGTTTTTT CASSSRTRTNEKLFF
TRBJ1-5 TRBD1 . TRBV4-1 TGCGCCAGCAGCCGCCGACAGGGGGATCAGCCCCAGCATTTT CASSRRQGDQPQHF
TRBJ2-1 . . TRBV9 TGTGCCAGCAGCGAGGGGCCCGGGTTTTATGAGCAGTTCTTC CASSEGPGFYEQFF
TRBJ2-7 . . TRBV6-1 TGTGCCAGCAGCTTGGGCCTCACCTACGAGCAGTACTTC CASSLGLTYEQYF
TRBJ2-5 TRBD2 once TRBV28 TGTGCCAGCAGTTCACCGCGACTAGCGGGAAACAAACAAGAGACCCAGTACTTC CASSSPRLAGNKQETQYF
TRBJ2-2 . few TRBV7-9 TGTGCCAGCAGCTCCCATGAGAACACCGGGGAGCTGTTTTTT CASSSHENTGELFF
TRBJ1-4 TRBD1 . TRBV6-5 TGTGCCAGCAGTTACGAACAGGGGTCAGAACTGTTTTTT CASSYEQGSELFF
TRBJ2-7 . . TRBV20-1 TGCAGTGCTAGAAGAGGGGAGCAGTACTTC CSARRGEQYF
TRBJ2-2 . . TRBV6-1 TGTGCCAGCAGTGAACCCGGCAGCTCGAACACCGGGGAGCTGTTTTTT CASSEPGSSNTGELFF
TRBJ2-7 . . TRBV28 TGTGCCAGCAGTTTCTCGGGGAATGACGACGAGCAGTACTTC CASSFSGNDDEQYF
TRBJ2-2 TRBD1 . TRBV6-5 TGTGCCAGCAGTTACCTGACAGGGAGCACCGGGGAGCTGTTTTTT CASSYLTGSTGELFF
TRBJ1-2 . . TRBV19 TGTGCCAGTAGTATAGTGCAGGGTTGGTATGGCTACACCTTC CASSIVQGWYGYTF
TRBJ2-1 TRBD2 . TRBV5-1 TGCGCCAGCAGCATAGGACTAGCGGGGTATCAGAATGAGCAGTTCTTC CASSIGLAGYQNEQFF
TRBJ1-1 . few TRBV18 TGTGCCAGCTCACCCCAGGTCTACACTGAAGCTTTCTTT CASSPQVYTEAFF
TRBJ2-7 . few TRBV28 TGTGCCAGCAGTTTCGGCAATTACGAGCAGTACTTC CASSFGNYEQYF
TRBJ1-1 . . TRBV28 TGTGCCAGCAGTTTATGGTTGTCAGGGGCGGAAGCTGAAGCTTTCTTT CASSLWLSGAEAEAFF
TRBJ2-2 TRBD1 . TRBV27 TGTGCCAGCAGCCCCGGGACAGGGTCCGGGGAGCTGTTTTTT CASSPGTGSGELFF
TRBJ2-1 . . TRBV18 TGTGCCAGCTCACAGGGACAAGACATAACCTACAATGAGCAGTTCTTC CASSQGQDITYNEQFF
TRBJ2-2 . . TRBV9 TGTGCCAGCAGCGCCCAGGGCGCTGTCACCGGGGAGCTGTTTTTT CASSAQGAVTGELFF
TRBJ1-4 . medium-sized TRBV13 TGTGCCAGCAGCTTATGGTCGGCAGCCAGCAGCACTAATGAAAAACTGTTTTTT CASSLWSAASSTNEKLFF
TRBJ2-1 . . TRBV4-1 TGCGCCAGCAGCCAAGGAAGAGCGGATGAGCAGTTCTTC CASSQGRADEQFF
TRBJ2-1 TRBD1 . TRBV11-3 TGTGCCAGCAGCCCAACTCGTGGGGGACAGGGAGATGAGCAGTTCTTC CASSPTRGGQGDEQFF
TRBJ2-7 . . TRBV18 TGTGCCAGCTCACCAGTGGAATTAAGGGCGGCCGAGCAGTACTTC CASSPVELRAAEQYF
TRBJ2-1 . . TRBV27 TGTGCCAGCAGTTTATCCCAGGGCCTGAAGTACAATGAGCAGTTCTTC CASSLSQGLKYNEQFF
TRBJ2-7 . . TRBV6-6 TGTGCCAGCAGGTTAAGTATCGGGGGATCCTACGAGCAGTACTTC CASRLSIGGSYEQYF
TRBJ2-3 TRBD2 . TRBV7-2 TGTGCCAGCAGCTTACGCGCTAGCGGGACAGATACGCAGTATTTT CASSLRASGTDTQYF
TRBJ2-3 . . TRBV2 TGTGCCAGCAGCTCCGGGTCGCTAGATACGCAGTATTTT CASSSGSLDTQYF
TRBJ2-1 . . TRBV7-3 TGTGCCAGCAGCTTAGACGCAGGGGTGGTGCAGTTCTTC CASSLDAGVVQFF
TRBJ2-7 TRBD1 . TRBV27 TGTGCCAGCAGTTTATCGAAAATGACAGGGAATGACGAGCAGTACTTC CASSLSKMTGNDEQYF
TRBJ2-2 . . TRBV4-1 TGCGCCAGCAGCCAAGCACTGAGGGGGAGGGCCTCCGCGGAGCTGTTTTTT CASSQALRGRASAELFF
TRBJ1-3 . . TRBV19 TGTGCCAGTAGTTTTGACAGCGGGTCCGGAAACACCATATATTTT CASSFDSGSGNTIYF
TRBJ2-2 . . TRBV6-1 TGTGCCAGCAGTGAATTCGGGGTCGTAAAGTTTGGGGAGCTGTTTTTT CASSEFGVVKFGELFF
TRBJ1-2 . few TRBV5-1 TGCGCCAGCAGCTTTTCAGGGTTGGGCTACACCTTC CASSFSGLGYTF
TRBJ1-1 . . TRBV7-9 TGTGCCAGCAGCTTCTACGAGAGCACTGAAGCTTTCTTT CASSFYESTEAFF
TRBJ1-1 . . TRBV19 TGTGCCAGTAGTGTTCCCTGGCAGTTGAACACTGAAGCTTTCTTT CASSVPWQLNTEAFF
TRBJ2-3 TRBD1 . TRBV5-6 TGTGCCAGCAGCCTCTACTCGGGACAGGACACAGATACGCAGTATTTT CASSLYSGQDTDTQYF
TRBJ1-1 . . TRBV5-1 TGCGCCAGCAGCTTGGTGGTTCAGACCCCCCCGAACACTGAAGCTTTCTTT CASSLVVQTPPNTEAFF
TRBJ2-7 TRBD1 . TRBV6-5 TGTGCCAGCAGTTACCTTTACAGGGGGCCCTACGAGCAGTACTTC CASSYLYRGPYEQYF
TRBJ1-3 . once TRBV5-6 TGTGCCAGCAGCTTGGGGGGGCTCGTTCACTCTGGAAACACCATATATTTT CASSLGGLVHSGNTIYF
TRBJ2-3 . . TRBV6-1 TGTGCCAGCAGTGGCTCCGACGGGGGCTATGGAGATACGCAGTATTTT CASSGSDGGYGDTQYF
TRBJ2-3 TRBD2 . TRBV29-1 TGCAGCGTTGAAGTAGGACTAGAAGATACGCAGTATTTT CSVEVGLEDTQYF
TRBJ2-3 TRBD2 . TRBV28 TGTGCCAGCAGTTTAACTAGCGGAAGTTCAGATACGCAGTATTTT CASSLTSGSSDTQYF
TRBJ2-5 TRBD2 . TRBV9 TGTGCCAGCAGCGCCCACGGAAGCGGGAGTGGTGAGACCCAGTACTTC CASSAHGSGSGETQYF
TRBJ1-2 TRBD1 few TRBV18 TGTGCCAGCTCTAAGACAGGGGTCAACTATGGCTACACCTTC CASSKTGVNYGYTF
TRBJ2-1 TRBD2 . TRBV19 TGTGCCAGTAGTATTCAACTAGCGGGAGACGGTGAGCAGTTCTTC CASSIQLAGDGEQFF
TRBJ2-1 . . TRBV18 TGTGCCAGCTCACCAGGGGCCCCACGGGATGAGCAGTTCTTC CASSPGAPRDEQFF
TRBJ1-4 TRBD1 once TRBV19 TGTGCCAGTAGAGGGGCAGGGGGATTAGAAAAACTGTTTTTT CASRGAGGLEKLFF
TRBJ1-1 . few TRBV30 TGTGCCTGGAGTGATCGGACCCCCGGAACTGAAGCTTTCTTT CAWSDRTPGTEAFF
TRBJ2-2 TRBD1 . TRBV9 TGTGCCAGCAGCGACCCCCTGACAGGGGCTTGGGTAGCGACCGGGGAGCTGTTTTTT CASSDPLTGAWVATGELFF
TRBJ2-7 . . TRBV7-6 TGTGCCAGCAGCTTAGCGGCGGGGTCCACCTACGAGCAGTACTTC CASSLAAGSTYEQYF
TRBJ1-2 . few TRBV25-1 TGTGCCAGCAGTGAATTTCTCTCTGGCGGTGGCTACACCTTC CASSEFLSGGGYTF